This T cell receptor beta chain was identified during a study of long-term antiretroviral therapy in people with HIV. Study findings and constraints: Participants lacked recorded data on ART adherence, viral resistance or therapy changes. Repertoire dominance by clones expanded before ART was seen at all time points.

A minimum of one pre-ART and two post-ART PBMC samples existed for each donor. CDR1 is SGHKS and CDR2 is YYEKEE in the germline V gene (reference sequence). CDR3 size: 12 residues. Trimming pared 2 bases from V and 5 bases from J, leaving 8 bases between. Survey-level resolution applied to immunoSEQ assay v3.0. Method: immunoSEQ multiplex PCR; TCRdb's copy keeps in-frame clones and lacks some. Altogether about 35,000 clones are present, 70% to 80% being singletons, with the ten largest covering about 7%. Concerning this clone itself: Its matching antigen is unknown.

The TCR sequence derives from a woman aged 50 to 60 with HIV. This specimen consisted of unsorted PBMCs, obtained 2 years after starting antiretroviral therapy. V and J are TRBV5-5 and TRBJ2-7; D remains unclear. The CDR3 bases are TGTGCCAGCAGCTTCGAGTTAAACGAGCAGTACTTC. Residues: CASSFELNEQYF.